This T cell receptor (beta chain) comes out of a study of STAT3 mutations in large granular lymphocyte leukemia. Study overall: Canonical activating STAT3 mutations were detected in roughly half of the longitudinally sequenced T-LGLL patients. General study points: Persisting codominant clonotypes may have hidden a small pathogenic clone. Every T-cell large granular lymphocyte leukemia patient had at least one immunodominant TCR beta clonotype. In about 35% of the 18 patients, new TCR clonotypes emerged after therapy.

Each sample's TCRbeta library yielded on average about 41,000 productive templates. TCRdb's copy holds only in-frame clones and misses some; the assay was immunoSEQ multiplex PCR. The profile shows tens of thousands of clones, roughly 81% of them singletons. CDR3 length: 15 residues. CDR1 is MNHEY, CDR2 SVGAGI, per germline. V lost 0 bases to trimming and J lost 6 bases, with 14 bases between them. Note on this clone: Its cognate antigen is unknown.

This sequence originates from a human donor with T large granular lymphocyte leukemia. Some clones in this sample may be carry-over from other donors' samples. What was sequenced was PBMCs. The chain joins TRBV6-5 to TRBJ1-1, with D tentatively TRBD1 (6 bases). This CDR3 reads CASSYSRGGSSEAFF. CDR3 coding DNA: TGTGCCAGCAGTTACTCGAGGGGGGGGAGTTCTGAAGCTTTCTTT.